What follows are 29 T cell receptor beta chains derived from one specimen sequenced in a study of technical replicates of blood from a few donors. Assay: immunoSEQ multiplex PCR; the TCRdb copy retains only in-frame clones and omits some. The sample has about 80,000 clones, around 97% seen once. The sequencing sample was made of T cells isolated from PBMCs. The receptor source for this set is a human donor in good health.

The chain uses TRBV28 and TRBJ1-2; tentative D call: TRBD1 (5 bases). From germline, CDR1 is MDHEN and CDR2 SYDVKM. V lost 5 bases and J 6 bases, leaving 16 bases between the germline ends. This CDR3 has 14 residues. Here the CDR3 reads CASSRIQGLNGYTF. The DNA for the CDR3 is TGTGCCAGCAGTCGCATTCAGGGTTTGAATGGCTACACCTTC.

V gene TRBV7-2 combines with J gene TRBJ2-1; 7 positions agree with TRBD2. CDR3 length equals 13 residues. Germline-derived CDR1 and CDR2 are SGHTA and FQGNSA. With V trimmed by 4 bases and J by 4 bases, 1 base remained unmatched. CDR3 sequence: CASSWTSYNEQFF. As DNA, the CDR3 is TGTGCCAGCAGCTGGACTAGTTACAATGAGCAGTTCTTC.

The V and J genes are TRBV5-1 and TRBJ2-1; D gene uncertain. Trimming left V 4 bases short and J 8 bases short, with 7 bases between. CDR1 SGHRS and CDR2 YFSETQ come from the germline V gene. The CDR3 extends over 11 amino acids. The CDR3 coding sequence is TGCGCCAGCAGCCTGAGCGATGAGCAGTTCTTC. Protein sequence: CASSLSDEQFF.

This chain joins TRBV5-4 and TRBJ2-5; 8 nucleotides match TRBD1. V gave up 2 bases and J gave up 5 bases; unmatched junction bases: 5. The CDR3 totals 14 residues. CDR1 and CDR2 from the germline V gene are SGHNT and YYREEE (reference sequence). CDR3 nucleotides: TGTGCCAGCAGCTTCGGACAGGGAACGGAGACCCAGTACTTC. Translated: CASSFGQGTETQYF.

The V call is TRBV28, the J call TRBJ1-3; TRBD1 aligns across 7 bases. The CDR3 has 15 residues. CDR1 and CDR2 from the germline V gene are MDHEN and SYDVKM. The trim removed 5 bases at V and 2 bases at J, leaving 6 bases unmatched. The CDR3 protein is CASSPPDRAGNTIYF. The CDR3 nucleotides read TGTGCCAGCAGTCCCCCTGACAGGGCTGGAAACACCATATATTTT.

J is TRBJ1-5 and V is TRBV30; tentatively, D is TRBD1 (6 bases). Germline values: CDR1 GTSNPN, CDR2 SVGIG (reference sequence). V lost 1 base and J 7 bases, leaving 11 bases between the germline ends. The CDR3 is 13 amino acids. In DNA, the CDR3 is TGTGCCTGGAGTGCCTCAGGGGTGCAGCCCCAGCATTTT. As protein: CAWSASGVQPQHF.

This rearrangement joins TRBV7-7 to TRBJ1-4; D is undetermined. This CDR3 contains 13 residues. The germline CDR1 and CDR2 sequences are SSHAT and FNYEAQ (reference sequence). The CDR3 DNA reads TGTGCTAGCCAACGGTCAACTAATGAAAAACTGTTTTTT. Encoded protein: CASQRSTNEKLFF.

The V and J genes are TRBV6-5 and TRBJ1-3, with D possibly being TRBD1 (6 bases). CDR3 length: 14 residues. The germline V gene encodes CDR1 MNHEY and CDR2 SVGAGI. V lost 6 bases, J lost 3 bases, and 12 bases lay in between. In DNA, the CDR3 is TGTGCCAGCAGAACAGGGTTGCGTGGAAACACCATATATTTT. It is translated as CASRTGLRGNTIYF.

The chain joins TRBV5-4 to TRBJ2-3; D gene ambiguous. This CDR3 comprises 13 residues. In germline, CDR1 is SGHNT, CDR2 YYREEE (reference sequence). The V and J ends lost 4 bases and 4 bases respectively, with 10 bases between them. The CDR3 sequence: CASSMAGADTQYF. Here the CDR3 DNA reads TGTGCCAGCAGCATGGCCGGAGCAGATACGCAGTATTTT.

The V gene is TRBV9, the J gene TRBJ2-1, with 9 bases matching TRBD2. The CDR3 runs 15 residues. The ends lost 2 bases at V and 9 bases at J; junction bases unmatched: 9. Germline lookup yields CDR1 SGDLS and CDR2 YYNGEE. The CDR3 DNA sequence: TGTGCCAGCAGCGTGGGCAGCGGGAGGATAGGTGAGCAGTTCTTC. Protein product: CASSVGSGRIGEQFF. Full variable domain (rest looked up from reference TRBV9 and TRBJ2-1): DSGVTQTPKHLITATGQRVTLRCSPRSGDLSVYWYQQSLDQGLQFLIQYYNGEERAKGNILERFSAQQFPDLHSELNLSSLELGDSALYFCASSVGSGRIGEQFFGPGTRLTVL.

This rearrangement joins TRBV5-1 to TRBJ1-1; D might be TRBD1 (6 bases). Trimming pared 0 bases from V and 1 base from J, leaving 10 bases between. Germline V gene lookup returns CDR1 SGHRS and CDR2 YFSETQ. The length of the CDR3 is 15 residues. The CDR3 sequence: CASSLVQGANTEAFF. The CDR3 coding sequence is TGCGCCAGCAGCTTGGTACAGGGTGCGAACACTGAAGCTTTCTTT.

This sequence joins TRBV7-9 and TRBJ2-2; TRBD2 might be the D (5 bases). Trimming pared 7 bases from V and 0 bases from J, leaving 9 bases between. CDR1 is SEHNR, CDR2 FQNEAQ, per germline (reference sequence). The CDR3 extends over 14 amino acids. This chain's CDR3 is CASTDGANTGELFF. The CDR3, as DNA: TGTGCCAGCACGGACGGGGCGAACACCGGGGAGCTGTTTTTT. The variable domain in full, completed from reference TRBV7-9 and TRBJ2-2, reads DTGVSQNPRHKITKRGQNVTFRCDPISEHNRLYWYRQTLGQGPEFLTYFQNEAQLEKSRLLSDRFSAERPKGSFSTLEIQRTEQGDSAMYLCASTDGANTGELFFGEGSRLTVL.

The V call is TRBV7-2, the J call TRBJ2-1; TRBD2 agrees at 16 bases. The CDR3 covers 14 residues. The germline gives CDR1 SGHTA, CDR2 FQGNSA. V was clipped by 3 bases and J by 14 bases; unmatched bases: 4. CDR3 protein: CASSLGTSGRAKFF. CDR3 nucleotide sequence: TGTGCCAGCAGCTTGGGGACTAGCGGGAGGGCCAAGTTCTTC.

The rearrangement uses TRBV27 and TRBJ2-5; D perhaps matches TRBD1 (5 bases). Germline lookup yields CDR1 MNHEY and CDR2 SMNVEV (reference sequence). V dropped 5 bases and J dropped 7 bases, with 14 bases sitting between them. This CDR3 has 13 residues. The CDR3 spells CASSNPQGATQYF. CDR3 sequence (DNA): TGTGCCAGCAGTAATCCCCAGGGTGCGACCCAGTACTTC.

The chain recombines TRBV27 with TRBJ1-5; 7 positions match TRBD1. Germline assignment: CDR1 MNHEY and CDR2 SMNVEV (reference sequence). After removal of 6 bases from V and 3 bases from J, the junction contained 8 bases not matched to a gene. This CDR3 spans 15 amino acids. In DNA form, the CDR3 reads TGTGCCAGCAGAGAAGAGGGACAGCTCAATCAGCCCCAGCATTTT. It encodes CASREEGQLNQPQHF.

The rearrangement uses TRBV23-1 and TRBJ2-7, with TRBD1 matching 7 bases. TRBV23-1 is placed among ORFs of uncertain function. Trimming at V came to 2 bases and at J to 2 bases, leaving 9 bases not matched to a gene. The CDR3 consists of 16 residues. The CDR3 region has the DNA TGCGCCAGCAGTCAAGATCGCAGGGGGACCCCCTACGAGCAGTACTTC. Translation gives CASSQDRRGTPYEQYF.

This sequence joins TRBV29-1 and TRBJ2-1; 9 bases map to TRBD2. The CDR3 is 14 amino acids. Germline loops: CDR1 SQVTM, CDR2 ANQGSEA. V lost 6 bases, J lost 7 bases, and 10 bases stayed unmatched. DNA for the CDR3: TGCAGCGTGAGCGGGACTAGCCGATGGAATGAGCAGTTCTTC. It encodes CSVSGTSRWNEQFF.

This sequence joins TRBV27 and TRBJ1-5; 7 bases fit TRBD1. The junction had 5 bases not matched to a gene; V was cut back by 6 bases and J by 6 bases. Germline loops: CDR1 MNHEY, CDR2 SMNVEV (reference sequence). The CDR3 extends over 13 amino acids. CDR3 sequence (DNA): TGTGCCAGCAGCTGGGACAGTAGTCAGCCCCAGCATTTT. Encoded protein: CASSWDSSQPQHF.

V gene TRBV5-4 combines with J gene TRBJ1-2; TRBD1 matches at 8 bases. CDR3 size: 15 residues. J was trimmed by 1 base and V by 9 bases; bases with no gene match: 11. Looked up from germline, CDR1 is SGHNT and CDR2 is YYREEE (reference sequence). CDR3 nucleotide sequence: TGTGCCATAACGGAGACAGGGGCACTTAACTATGGCTACACCTTC. Encoded protein: CAITETGALNYGYTF.

In its sample, this clone was seen a few times. The V call is TRBV18, the J call TRBJ1-1; 8 bases agree with TRBD1. CDR1 KGHSH and CDR2 LQKENI come from the germline V gene. This CDR3 is built from 13 residues. V lost 2 bases to trimming and J lost 7 bases; unmatched junction nucleotides: 3. The CDR3 nucleotides read TGTGCCAGCTCACCATGGGACAGGCTTGAAGCTTTCTTT. Encoded protein: CASSPWDRLEAFF.

The chain joins TRBV27 to TRBJ1-2; 8 bases are shared with TRBD1. CDR1 and CDR2 from the germline V gene are MNHEY and SMNVEV (reference sequence). Germline trimming cut 5 bases from V and 6 bases from J; bases unmatched to any gene: 8. The CDR3 is made up of 14 amino acids. The CDR3 is CASSGDRGFHGYTF. DNA of the CDR3: TGTGCCAGCAGTGGCGACAGGGGCTTTCATGGCTACACCTTC.

In DNA, the CDR3 is TGTGCCAGCAGCGAAACCGGGACAGTTTCTGGAAACACCATATATTTT. It is translated as CASSETGTVSGNTIYF. The genes are TRBV28 and TRBJ1-3, with 7 nucleotides matching TRBD1. The length of the CDR3 is 16 residues. The germline CDR1 and CDR2 sequences are MDHEN and SYDVKM. The J segment lost 1 base and the V segment lost 6 bases, leaving 9 bases of the junction unmatched.

V usage is TRBV19 and J usage is TRBJ2-2; no reliable D call. This CDR3 is 15 amino acids long. The germline gives CDR1 LNHDA, CDR2 SQIVND (reference sequence). Trimming cost V 3 bases and J 2 bases, with 10 bases left between them. This chain's CDR3 is CASSIMSSNTGELFF. CDR3 coding DNA: TGTGCCAGTAGTATCATGTCTAGTAACACCGGGGAGCTGTTTTTT.

V gene TRBV15 combines with J gene TRBJ1-5; maybe TRBD1 (6 bases). The germline V gene encodes CDR1 LNHNV and CDR2 YYDKDF (reference sequence). Trimming removed 3 bases at V and 9 bases at J, with 12 bases between. This CDR3 has 13 amino acids. The CDR3 loop is CATSSNQGRPQHF. In DNA, the CDR3 is TGTGCCACCAGCAGTAACCAGGGGAGGCCCCAGCATTTT.

The genes are TRBV18 and TRBJ1-5; 10 nucleotides line up with TRBD1. From germline, CDR1 is KGHSH and CDR2 LQKENI. The trim removed 0 bases at V and 5 bases at J, leaving 10 bases unmatched. The length of the CDR3 is 18 residues. Here the CDR3 reads CASSPPGTGATNYQPQHF. In DNA, the CDR3 is TGTGCCAGCTCACCACCCGGGACAGGGGCAACAAATTATCAGCCCCAGCATTTT. Together with reference TRBV18 and TRBJ1-5, the CDR3 gives the full variable domain: NAGVMQNPRHLVRRRGQEARLRCSPMKGHSHVYWYRQLPEEGLKFMVYLQKENIIDESGMPKERFSAEFPKEGPSILRIQQVVRGDSAAYFCASSPPGTGATNYQPQHFGDGTRLSIL.

This chain links TRBV7-9 with TRBJ2-6; possibly TRBD1 for D (5 bases). V was trimmed by 0 bases and J by 4 bases, leaving 13 bases between them. Germline assignment: CDR1 SEHNR and CDR2 FQNEAQ (reference sequence). CDR3 length: 17 amino acids. The CDR3 bases are TGTGCCAGCAGCTTAGCATCCTCCAGGGTCGGGGCCAACGTCCTGACTTTC. Its translation: CASSLASSRVGANVLTF. Full variable domain (remainder filled in from reference TRBV7-9 and TRBJ2-6): DTGVSQNPRHKITKRGQNVTFRCDPISEHNRLYWYRQTLGQGPEFLTYFQNEAQLEKSRLLSDRFSAERPKGSFSTLEIQRTEQGDSAMYLCASSLASSRVGANVLTFGAGSRLTVL.

The chain carries TRBV13 and TRBJ2-7; 7 nucleotides agree with TRBD1. Trimming took 0 bases from V and 4 from J; bases not matched to a gene: 6. The germline CDR1 and CDR2 sequences are PRHDT and FYEKMQ (reference sequence). The CDR3 length is 15 residues. The chain's CDR3 is CASSLGGQGVYEQYF. The CDR3 coding sequence is TGTGCCAGCAGCTTAGGCGGCCAGGGGGTTTACGAGCAGTACTTC.

The CDR3 region has the DNA TGTGCCAGTAGTATAGAGACACATCAGCCCCAGCATTTT. Encoded protein: CASSIETHQPQHF. This chain joins TRBV19 and TRBJ1-5; D not resolved. CDR3 size: 13 residues. The V gene lost 0 bases and the J gene lost 5 bases, with 5 bases spanning the gap. Per germline, CDR1 LNHDA and CDR2 SQIVND (reference sequence).

The rearrangement uses TRBV28 and TRBJ2-7; D perhaps matches TRBD1 (5 bases). The CDR3 extends over 13 amino acids. In germline, CDR1 is MDHEN, CDR2 SYDVKM. V was pared by 2 bases and J by 9 bases, with 14 bases between. CDR3 in DNA: TGTGCCAGCAGTTTAAGGACACCTTTGGGGCAGTACTTC. Protein: CASSLRTPLGQYF.